These 17 T cell receptor beta chains originate from one sample sequenced in a study of blood T cell repertoires in COVID-19. Sequencing was performed with immunoSEQ multiplex PCR; in TCRdb, only in-frame clones are kept and a portion is missing. Of hundreds of thousands of clones in the sample, roughly 85% were seen once. The sample comprised PBMCs or T cells enriched from blood (not recorded which). Receptors were obtained from a woman in her thirties or forties who had been exposed to COVID-19.

The V and J genes are TRBV6-6 and TRBJ1-5; the match to TRBD1 covers 7 bases. The CDR3 has 15 amino acids. With 4 bases clipped from V and 5 bases from J, the junction kept 8 bases outside the gene matches. Germline loops: CDR1 MNHNY, CDR2 SVGAGI (reference sequence). The CDR3 coding sequence is TGTGCCAGCAGTTTGTCGACAGGGCTTTATCAGCCCCAGCATTTT. Protein sequence: CASSLSTGLYQPQHF.

The chain uses TRBV7-3 and TRBJ1-1; D perhaps matches TRBD1 (6 bases). V was cut by 2 bases and J by 0 bases, with 13 bases left in between. The CDR3 length is 16 residues. Looked up from germline, CDR1 is SGHTA and CDR2 is FQGTGA. CDR3 in DNA: TGTGCCAGCAGCTTAGGAGCGGGGGACATGAACACTGAAGCTTTCTTT. This sequence encodes CASSLGAGDMNTEAFF.

The chain links TRBV20-1 to TRBJ1-1; weak D call: TRBD1 (6 bases). V gave up 6 bases and J gave up 10 bases, with 15 bases separating them. Germline CDR1 reads DFQATT; CDR2 reads SNEGSKA (reference sequence). The CDR3 extends over 11 amino acids. CDR3 coding DNA: TGCAGTGCACAAACAGGGCTAGGAGCTTTCTTT. Translation gives CSAQTGLGAFF.

With regard to this clone: The same CDR3 also results from other DNA sequences found in this sample. The CDR3 DNA sequence: TGCGCCAGCAGCTTGGTGGGACAGGGTAATTCACCCCTCCACTTT. Protein sequence: CASSLVGQGNSPLHF. J is TRBJ1-6 and V is TRBV5-1; 9 positions agree with TRBD1. Losses at the gene ends were 0 bases for V and 6 bases for J; bases not matched to a gene: 1. CDR1 and CDR2 from the germline V gene are SGHRS and YFSETQ. CDR3 length: 15 amino acids.

The rearrangement uses TRBV20-1 and TRBJ2-3; D gene uncertain. CDR1 DFQATT and CDR2 SNEGSKA come from the germline V gene (reference sequence). V lost 3 bases and J lost 5, with 9 bases in between. There are 12 residues in the CDR3. Here the CDR3 DNA reads TGCAGTGCTAGTCAAACTCGAGATACGCAGTATTTT. It specifies CSASQTRDTQYF.

This chain joins TRBV29-1 and TRBJ2-7, with 7 bases lining up with TRBD1. Germline trimming cut 6 bases from V and 1 base from J; bases unmatched to any gene: 9. The CDR3 covers 14 residues. Germline V gene data show CDR1 as SQVTM and CDR2 as ANQGSEA. CDR3 DNA: TGCAGCGTCCGGGACAGCCACGTTTCCTACGAGCAGTACTTC. Translating it yields CSVRDSHVSYEQYF.

The rearrangement uses TRBV28 and TRBJ2-1; 8 bases are shared with TRBD2. In germline, CDR1 is MDHEN, CDR2 SYDVKM. V was pared by 5 bases and J by 8 bases, with 5 bases of the junction left unmatched. The CDR3 length is 13 residues. The CDR3 sequence: CASSRGGRDEQFF. The DNA of the CDR3 is TGTGCCAGCAGTCGGGGGGGGAGGGATGAGCAGTTCTTC.

The chain recombines TRBV19 with TRBJ2-5; 11 bases are a match to TRBD1. Germline values: CDR1 LNHDA, CDR2 SQIVND (reference sequence). This CDR3 has 17 amino acids. V was pared by 4 bases and J by 4 bases, with 11 bases of the junction left unmatched. CDR3 DNA: TGTGCCAGTAGTAGAGGACAGGGGGCGCGGGTGTCAGAGACCCAGTACTTC. The encoded protein is CASSRGQGARVSETQYF.

This chain joins TRBV7-8 and TRBJ1-4; 9 bases are shared with TRBD1. The CDR3 is made up of 15 amino acids. V lost 3 bases, J lost 7 bases, and 6 bases stayed unmatched. Germline V gene data show CDR1 as SGHVS and CDR2 as FQNEAQ. The CDR3 region is CASSFSGTGREKLFF. The CDR3 bases are TGTGCCAGCAGCTTTTCAGGGACAGGGCGTGAAAAACTGTTTTTT.

This sequence joins TRBV5-1 and TRBJ2-5, with 9 bases that match TRBD2. The CDR3 is 19 residues long. The V and J ends lost 4 bases and 5 bases, in that order; junction bases with no gene match: 21. Per germline, CDR1 SGHRS and CDR2 YFSETQ. CDR3 amino acids: CASSPGRSVRGGLGETQYF. CDR3 sequence (DNA): TGCGCCAGCAGCCCCGGACGGTCTGTGCGGGGGGGCCTTGGGGAGACCCAGTACTTC. Full variable domain (rest looked up from reference TRBV5-1 and TRBJ2-5): KAGVTQTPRYLIKTRGQQVTLSCSPISGHRSVSWYQQTPGQGLQFLFEYFSETQRNKGNFPGRFSGRQFSNSRSEMNVSTLELGDSALYLCASSPGRSVRGGLGETQYFGPGTRLLVL.

In regard to this clone: The same CDR3 can be traced to other DNA sequences in this sample. The gene calls are TRBV27 and TRBJ2-7; D is possibly TRBD2 (6 bases). The CDR3 consists of 13 residues. Between the trimmed V and J ends, which lost 4 bases and 2 bases, there was a span of 9 bases. The V gene's germline CDR1 is MNHEY and CDR2 SMNVEV (reference sequence). The CDR3 loop is CASSSGGPYEQYF. CDR3 sequence (DNA): TGTGCCAGCAGTTCCGGGGGACCCTACGAGCAGTACTTC.

This clone appeared a single time. The chain recombines TRBV5-4 with TRBJ1-2; tentatively, D is TRBD1 (6 bases). The V gene's germline CDR1 is SGHNT and CDR2 YYREEE (reference sequence). Trimming removed 1 base at V and 2 bases at J, with 9 bases between. The CDR3 is made up of 14 amino acids. The CDR3 sequence: CASSLSGQNYGYTF. CDR3 bases: TGTGCCAGCAGCTTGTCTGGACAGAACTATGGCTACACCTTC. The whole variable domain, remainder taken from reference TRBV5-4 and TRBJ1-2, is ETGVTQSPTHLIKTRGQQVTLRCSSQSGHNTVSWYQQALGQGPQFIFQYYREEENGRGNFPPRFSGLQFPNYSSELNVNALELDDSALYLCASSLSGQNYGYTFGSGTRLTVV.

This rearrangement joins TRBV5-1 to TRBJ2-7, with 11 nucleotides matching TRBD1. The length of the CDR3 is 15 residues. Germline CDR1 is SGHRS and CDR2 is YFSETQ. V trimming: 3 bases; J trimming: 2 bases; junction bases outside the gene matches: 4. CDR3 DNA sequence: TGCGCCAGCAGCTGGGGGACAGGGGGTACCTACGAGCAGTACTTC. Its translation is CASSWGTGGTYEQYF.

This rearrangement joins TRBV19 to TRBJ2-1, with TRBD2 matching 8 bases. This CDR3 has 14 amino acids. Germline CDR1 is LNHDA and CDR2 is SQIVND (reference sequence). J was trimmed by 0 bases and V by 10 bases; bases with no gene match: 5. The CDR3 coding sequence is TGTGCCACTAAGCGGGGGAGCTCCTACAATGAGCAGTTCTTC. This encodes CATKRGSSYNEQFF.

This clone was picked up one time. The same CDR3 arises from other DNA sequences in this sample as well. The CDR3 DNA is TGTGCCAGCAGCCCCGGACAGGGAGCCGGGGAGCTGTTTTTT. Translating gives CASSPGQGAGELFF. The rearrangement links TRBV6-5 to TRBJ2-2; 8 bases are shared with TRBD1. Germline V gives CDR1 MNHEY, CDR2 SVGAGI. Germline trimming cut 6 bases from V and 6 bases from J; bases unmatched to any gene: 6. The CDR3 has 14 residues.

This sequence joins TRBV12-3 or TRBV12-4 and TRBJ1-5; 7 positions match TRBD1. This CDR3 has 12 amino acids. Losses at the gene ends were 7 bases for V and 6 bases for J; bases not matched to a gene: 3. The CDR3 DNA is TGTGCCAGCAAGACAGGGAGTCAGCCCCAGCATTTT. Translating gives CASKTGSQPQHF.

V gene TRBV9 combines with J gene TRBJ1-3, with D possibly matching TRBD1 (5 bases). Trimming pared 7 bases from V and 0 bases from J, leaving 14 bases between. The CDR3 is 15 amino acids. Germline CDR1 SGDLS, CDR2 YYNGEE. CDR3 nucleotides: TGTGCCAGCGGCCCGGACATCCGCTCTGGAAACACCATATATTTT. Translating gives CASGPDIRSGNTIYF.